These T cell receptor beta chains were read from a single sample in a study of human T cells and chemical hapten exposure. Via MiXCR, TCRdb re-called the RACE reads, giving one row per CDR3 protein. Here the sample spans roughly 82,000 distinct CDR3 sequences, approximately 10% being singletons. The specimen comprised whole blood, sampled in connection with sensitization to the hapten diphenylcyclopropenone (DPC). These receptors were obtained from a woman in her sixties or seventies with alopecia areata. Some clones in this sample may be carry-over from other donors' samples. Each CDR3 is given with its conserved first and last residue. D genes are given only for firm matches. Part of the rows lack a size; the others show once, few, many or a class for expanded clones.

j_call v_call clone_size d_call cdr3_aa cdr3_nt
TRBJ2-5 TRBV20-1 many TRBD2 CSASRASGGPQETQYF TGCAGTGCTAGCCGGGCTAGCGGGGGGCCGCAAGAGACCCAGTACTTC
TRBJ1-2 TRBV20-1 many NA CSARVRMAGRVNYGYTF TGCAGTGCTAGAGTTCGTATGGCCGGGAGGGTTAACTATGGCTACACCTTC
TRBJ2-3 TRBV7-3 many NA CASSRGQSTDTQYF TGTGCCAGCAGCCGCGGACAGAGCACAGATACGCAGTATTTT
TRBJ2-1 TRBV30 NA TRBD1 CAWSVLGGQGAWEQFF TGTGCCTGGAGTGTACTAGGGGGACAGGGGGCATGGGAGCAGTTCTTC
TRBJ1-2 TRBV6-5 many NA CARPFSYTPAGSYTF TGTGCCAGACCGTTTTCGTATACCCCGGCCGGTAGCTACACCTTC
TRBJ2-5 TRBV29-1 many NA CSVVQDQETQYF TGCAGCGTTGTCCAAGATCAAGAGACCCAGTACTTC
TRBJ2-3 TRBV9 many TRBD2 CASSVGSRLRLAESSTDTQYF TGTGCCAGCAGCGTAGGCAGCCGATTACGACTAGCCGAATCTAGCACAGATACGCAGTATTTT
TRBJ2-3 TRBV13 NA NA CASSLAVGPWMTQYF TGTGCCAGCAGCTTAGCGGTGGGGCCTTGGATGACGCAGTATTTT
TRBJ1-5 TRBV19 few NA CASTMGSNQPQHF TGTGCCAGTACGATGGGTAGCAATCAGCCCCAGCATTTT
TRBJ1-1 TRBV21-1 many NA CASSKPTNTEAFF TGTGCCAGCAGCAAACCCACGAACACTGAAGCTTTCTTT
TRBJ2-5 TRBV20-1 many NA CSAIRAGDPQETQYF TGCAGTGCTATCCGAGCGGGCGACCCTCAAGAGACCCAGTACTTC
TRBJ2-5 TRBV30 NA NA CAWSVAQETQYF TGTGCCTGGAGTGTGGCCCAAGAGACCCAGTACTTC
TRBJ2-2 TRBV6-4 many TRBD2 CASSPSGLAGFGELFF TGTGCCAGCAGTCCTTCGGGACTAGCGGGGTTCGGGGAGCTGTTTTTT
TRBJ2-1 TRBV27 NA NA CASSPTGSSYNEQFF TGTGCCAGCAGTCCTACAGGGAGCTCCTACAATGAGCAGTTCTTC
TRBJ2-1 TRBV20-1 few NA CSAPPMSPSSYNEQFF TGCAGTGCCCCTCCGATGTCACCCAGCTCCTACAATGAGCAGTTCTTC
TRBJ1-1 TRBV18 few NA CASSPVGVNTEAFF TGTGCCAGCTCACCCGTAGGGGTTAACACTGAAGCTTTCTTT
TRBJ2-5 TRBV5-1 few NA CASSREIQETQYF TGCGCCAGCAGCCGGGAAATCCAAGAGACCCAGTACTTC
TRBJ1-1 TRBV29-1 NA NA CSVGRVTEAFF TGCAGCGTTGGAAGGGTCACTGAAGCTTTCTTT
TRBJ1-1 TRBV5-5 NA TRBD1 CASSLTTGAITEAFF TGTGCCAGCAGCCTTACCACAGGGGCGATCACTGAAGCTTTCTTT
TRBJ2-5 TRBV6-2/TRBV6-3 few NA CASRQAGTQYF TGTGCCAGCAGGCAGGCAGGGACCCAGTACTTC
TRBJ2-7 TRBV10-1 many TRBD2 CASSESVGGGAIEQYF TGCGCCAGCAGTGAGTCGGTAGGCGGGGGGGCGATAGAGCAGTACTTC
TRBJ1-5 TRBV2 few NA CASSEDTGGAQHF TGTGCCAGCAGTGAAGATACCGGGGGGGCCCAGCATTTT
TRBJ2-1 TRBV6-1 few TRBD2 CASRRAGGSYNEQFF TGTGCCAGCAGGAGGGCGGGGGGTTCCTACAATGAGCAGTTCTTC
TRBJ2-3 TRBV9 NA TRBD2 CASSVSGILGTDTQYF TGTGCCAGCAGCGTCAGCGGGATTCTGGGCACAGATACGCAGTATTTT
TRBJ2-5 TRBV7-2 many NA CASSPSRGTQYF TGTGCCAGCAGCCCGTCCCGAGGGACCCAGTACTTC
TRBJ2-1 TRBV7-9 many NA CASSLANEQFF TGTGCCAGCAGCTTAGCGAATGAGCAGTTCTTC
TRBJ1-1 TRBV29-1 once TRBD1 CSIRDSNTEAFF TGCAGCATTCGGGACAGCAACACTGAAGCTTTCTTT
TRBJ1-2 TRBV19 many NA CASTPGLLYGYTF TGTGCCAGTACCCCGGGACTCCTCTATGGCTACACCTTC
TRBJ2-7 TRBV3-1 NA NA CASSQDYWTSPSYEQYF TGTGCCAGCAGCCAAGATTATTGGACTTCCCCCTCCTACGAGCAGTACTTC
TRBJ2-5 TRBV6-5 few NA CASSYSARGQETQYF TGTGCCAGCAGTTACTCAGCCCGGGGGCAAGAGACCCAGTACTTC
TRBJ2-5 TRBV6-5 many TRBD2 CASSYSMRLAGGETQYF TGTGCCAGCAGTTACTCGATGCGACTAGCGGGGGGGGAGACCCAGTACTTC
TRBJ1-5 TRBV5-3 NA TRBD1 CARSLFGTDQPQHF TGTGCCAGAAGCTTGTTCGGGACAGATCAGCCCCAGCATTTT
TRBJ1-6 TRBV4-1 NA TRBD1 CASSRKSTGEDSPLHF TGCGCCAGCAGCCGAAAAAGTACAGGGGAGGATTCACCCCTCCACTTT
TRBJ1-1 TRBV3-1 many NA CASSQASQKTEAFF TGTGCCAGCAGCCAAGCATCCCAGAAAACTGAAGCTTTCTTT
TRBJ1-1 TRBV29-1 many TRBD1 CSAPTGENTEAFF TGCAGCGCCCCCACAGGGGAGAACACTGAAGCTTTCTTT
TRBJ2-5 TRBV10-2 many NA CASSDGGETQYF TGCGCCAGCAGTGACGGCGGGGAGACCCAGTACTTC
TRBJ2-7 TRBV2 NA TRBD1 CASKQGSSDEQYF TGTGCCAGCAAACAGGGGAGCTCCGACGAGCAGTACTTC
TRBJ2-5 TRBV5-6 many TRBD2 CASTIRTSFETQYF TGTGCCAGCACCATACGGACTAGCTTCGAGACCCAGTACTTC
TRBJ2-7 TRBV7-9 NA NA CASSGVGGEQYF TGTGCCAGCAGCGGAGTGGGGGGCGAGCAGTACTTC
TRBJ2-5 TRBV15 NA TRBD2 CATSRDQLAGNYQETQYF TGTGCCACCAGCAGAGATCAGCTAGCGGGGAATTACCAAGAGACCCAGTACTTC
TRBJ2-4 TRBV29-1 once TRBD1 CSAVTGESIQYF TGCAGCGCTGTAACAGGGGAGAGCATTCAGTACTTC
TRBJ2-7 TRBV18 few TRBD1 CASSPPGTGASEQYF TGTGCCAGCTCACCACCAGGGACAGGGGCTAGTGAGCAGTACTTC
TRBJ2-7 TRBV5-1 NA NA CASSLGPTVTYEQYF TGCGCCAGCAGCTTGGGACCGACAGTTACCTACGAGCAGTACTTC
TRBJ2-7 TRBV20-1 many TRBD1 CSARPGTGTNEQYF TGCAGTGCCCGGCCCGGGACAGGGACGAACGAGCAGTACTTC
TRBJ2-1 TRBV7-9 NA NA CASSLGGHSYNEQFF TGTGCCAGCAGCTTAGGGGGGCACTCCTACAATGAGCAGTTCTTC
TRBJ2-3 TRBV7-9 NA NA CASGPRQGGTDTQYF TGTGCCAGCGGTCCCAGGCAGGGTGGCACAGATACGCAGTATTTT
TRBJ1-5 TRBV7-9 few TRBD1 CASSLVSGGTAQPQHF TGTGCCAGCAGCTTAGTATCAGGGGGCACGGCTCAGCCCCAGCATTTT
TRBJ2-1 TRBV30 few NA CAWSLVNEQFF TGTGCCTGGAGTCTGGTAAATGAGCAGTTCTTC
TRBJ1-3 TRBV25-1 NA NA CASRSTGAGNTIYF TGTGCCAGCAGGTCGACAGGCGCTGGAAACACCATATATTTT
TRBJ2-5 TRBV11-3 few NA CASSLGTKETQYF TGTGCCAGCAGCTTGGGGACAAAAGAGACCCAGTACTTC
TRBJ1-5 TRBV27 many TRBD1 CASSSRTGYSNQPQHF TGTGCCAGCAGTTCCAGGACAGGGTACTCCAATCAGCCCCAGCATTTT
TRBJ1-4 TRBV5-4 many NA CASSLAGTVNEKLFF TGTGCCAGCAGCTTGGCTGGGACGGTGAATGAAAAACTGTTTTTT
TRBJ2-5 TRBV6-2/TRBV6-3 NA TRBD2 CASSSLLFGGAPGETQYF TGTGCCAGCAGTTCCCTCCTTTTCGGGGGGGCCCCCGGGGAGACCCAGTACTTC
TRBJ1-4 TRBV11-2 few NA CASSFLQGSGEKLFF TGTGCCAGCAGCTTCCTCCAGGGGTCTGGGGAAAAACTGTTTTTT